The entry below gives a single T cell receptor beta chain sequence along with its context. What it binds is unknown. The data originate from a study of CD8+CD57+ T cells in acquired aplastic anemia. Study summary: The DNA of sorted CD4+ and CD8+ cells averaged 3.2 ug. Study-level findings and limits: Researchers report that twenty-nine CD8+ CDR3 sequences appeared in both patients and controls. The study found no significant CD8+ Simpson's diversity difference between patients and controls.

CDR3 and TCR beta VDJ profiling relied on a genomic DNA template. TCRdb recomputed calls from the reads with MiXCR, one row per CDR3 protein. The data show some 280,000 distinct CDR3 sequences, 55% to 60% seen once. CDR1 is SEHNR and CDR2 is FQNEAQ in the germline V gene (reference sequence). J gave up 6 bases and V 1 base, and 10 bases lay outside the gene matches. CDR3 length: 16 residues. This TCR came from a human donor with severe aplastic anemia or a healthy control (not recorded which). The V gene is TRBV7-9, the J gene TRBJ2-7; TRBD1 agrees at 9 bases. Sequencing was carried out using sorted CD4+, CD8+, or CD8+CD57+ T cells (not recorded which) from PBMCs. In DNA form, the CDR3 reads TGTGCCAGCAGCTTAGAGAAGGGACAGGGCCGTCTCGAGCAGTACTTC. It encodes CASSLEKGQGRLEQYF.